The rows below give T cell receptor beta chains drawn from one sample of a study of molecular identifiers for immune sequencing clone quantification. TCRdb fed the PCR reads into MiXCR, producing one record per CDR3 protein. The profile shows 490,000 or so distinct CDR3 sequences, around 23% of them singletons. The sample taken for sequencing was naive CD8+ T cells from blood, with Jurkat cell RNA spiked in. All receptors derive from a human donor in good health. Some libraries in this study had Jurkat cell RNA spiked in. Both conserved end residues are part of each CDR3. D genes are given only for firm matches.

cdr3_length | d_call | v_call | cdr3_aa
16 | . | TRBV20-1 | CSARDRVRGGTGELFF
14 | . | TRBV27 | CASSLQGGHYEQYF
12 | . | TRBV7-9 | CASSSTAYEQYF
18 | . | TRBV5-3 | CASSLARGDGPMNTEAFF
15 | . | TRBV3-1 | CASSQVSDYKLAQYF
17 | TRBD2 | TRBV20-1 | CSARDSSGGHSTDTQYF
20 | . | TRBV6-2/TRBV6-3 | CASSRLKETAGFSGANVLTF
15 | . | TRBV29-1 | CSALGGESLFAEAFF
14 | . | TRBV9 | CASSVNLNTGELFF
15 | TRBD2 | TRBV7-2 | CASSFGGSGTGELFF
16 | . | TRBV9 | CASSVPPDGSSYEQYF
16 | . | TRBV20-1 | CSPRETLISYNSPLHF
15 | . | TRBV5-3 | CASSPAGYPDTEASF
15 | TRBD2 | TRBV27 | CASRLLAGYQETQYF
17 | . | TRBV7-6 | CASSSIQEIGGTDTQYF
19 | TRBD1 | TRBV6-2/TRBV6-3 | CASSYNAGTGEDSNQPQHF
13 | . | TRBV19 | CASTTSWNNEQFF
13 | . | TRBV30 | CAWRTEQGYEQYF
16 | TRBD2 | TRBV7-6 | CASSLITGGPNNEQFF
14 | . | TRBV5-4 | CASAYGGVSYEQYF
14 | . | TRBV7-9 | CASSSRDGVVEQYF
15 | TRBD1 | TRBV9 | CASSVEAGQGETQYF
16 | TRBD2 | TRBV6-2/TRBV6-3 | CASSLGTSVHGDTQYF
17 | TRBD1 | TRBV18 | CASSLTTRTGSTDTQYF
15 | . | TRBV4-3 | CASSQDEGSFNEQFF
17 | . | TRBV7-7 | CASITIGAGAMNTEAFF
15 | TRBD2 | TRBV6-2/TRBV6-3 | CASTTMGLVPGELFF
14 | TRBD2 | TRBV29-1 | CSVEGGRKTDTQYF
17 | . | TRBV27 | CASGNWPGPRRTDTQYF
16 | TRBD2 | TRBV4-2 | CASSQALAEPNNEQFF
14 | TRBD1 | TRBV6-5 | CASGTGTATYEQYF
15 | TRBD2 | TRBV20-1 | CSAPLLAGGADTQYF
16 | TRBD2 | TRBV3-1 | CASSHYLAGGTDTQYF
15 | . | TRBV6-2/TRBV6-3 | CASSYLVAERDEQYF
16 | . | TRBV9 | CASSPEGGETTDTQYF
17 | . | TRBV11-2 | CASSLPKPGRLNTEAFF
12 | . | TRBV19 | CASNIGVGELFF
16 | TRBD2 | TRBV2 | CASSWGGSSGQETQYF
14 | TRBD2 | TRBV28 | CASIGRGGLNEQFF
16 | TRBD1 | TRBV5-5 | CASSGSDRPPADTQYF
16 | TRBD1 | TRBV24-1 | CATSEWTGGSSDTQYF
15 | TRBD1 | TRBV4-3 | CASSQGTGGYQPQHF
16 | . | TRBV6-2/TRBV6-3 | CASSPQGIRPSDTQYF
13 | TRBD2 | TRBV19 | CASKLAGINEQFF
12 | . | TRBV7-8 | CASSAGTNEQYF
15 | TRBD1 | TRBV19 | CASSIGAGGPQPQHF
13 | TRBD1 | TRBV6-2/TRBV6-3 | CASSPGQVVEQYF
13 | . | TRBV7-9 | CASSLETSDTQYF
19 | . | TRBV21-1 | CASSTSLTLGTRNTGELFF
17 | . | TRBV12-3/TRBV12-4 | CASSSASPGSYTGELFF
13 | . | TRBV19 | CASSIPAVGEAFF
15 | . | TRBV6-1 | CASREGPTLYQPQHF
15 | . | TRBV5-6 | CASGLVAANSYEQYF
16 | . | TRBV2 | CASRAGPAGGTDTQYF